The rows below give T cell receptor beta chains drawn from one sample of a study of blood T cell repertoires in COVID-19. Assay used: immunoSEQ multiplex PCR; TCRdb lists only in-frame clones, some missing. The sample lists 140,000 or so clones, 80% to 90% seen once, with around 3.3% in the top ten. The sequencing input was peripheral blood. Every receptor here comes from a woman aged 60 to 75 with active COVID-19. Each CDR3 is given with its conserved first and last residue.

CDR3aa | v_gene
CASSGKVGASSSYNEQFF | TRBV7-9
CASSYGQGRSYEQYF | TRBV6-6
CASSGGLGGTDTQYF | TRBV5-8
CASSFAGGLTDTQYF | TRBV27
CASSLRTGEEKLFF | TRBV7-9
CASSRPPAGEQYF | TRBV19
CASSRFSGLGEQFF | TRBV19
CASSFLGVLNTEAFF | TRBV6-2/TRBV6-3
CAISRQDGETQYF | TRBV10-3
CASRGVRNEQFF | TRBV5-4
CASSDRGNQPQHF | TRBV2
CASRIDSTRDYGYTF | TRBV10-1
CASSLSGTGLGEQYF | TRBV27
CARGGDRDKPLHF | TRBV5-3
CASRPNDIPQETQYF | TRBV6-5
CASRSPGQGGEKLFF | TRBV7-8
CSVAQDSYEQYF | TRBV29-1
CASSQDPGLAGGPPYEQYF | TRBV4-3
CASSLSSYNEQFF | TRBV3-1/TRBV3-2
CASSTGTGDQPQHF | TRBV4-1
CASSLAGRGDTQYF | TRBV5-1
CASSEYSVSGNTIYF | TRBV25-1
CASQNNSPLHF | TRBV28
CASSPGQGLVYQPQHF | TRBV10-2
CATLRDLYTDTQYF | TRBV28